This is a list of T cell receptor beta chains from one sample in a study of T cell repertoires in cytomegalovirus infection. The antigens of these receptors remain unknown. Using its own MiXCR run on the reads, TCRdb lists one record per CDR3 protein. The sample holds under 90,000 distinct CDR3 sequences; about half are singletons and the top ten take approximately 93%. The material sequenced was CD8+ T cells from cultured PBMCs, taken from culture after CMV antigen stimulation. Receptors originate from a human donor in good health (CMV status not recorded). Some clones in this sample may be carry-over from other donors' samples. CDR3s include the opening cysteine and the closing phenylalanine or tryptophan. The D gene is left open where the match is weak. Where a row states a size, it is once, few, many or the class of an expanded clone; other rows omit it.

D: NA
size: NA
J: TRBJ1-2
V: TRBV6-6
CDR3: CASGHQTLREGYTF
DNA: TGTGCCAGCGGCCACCAGACGCTTAGAGAAGGCTACACCTTC

D: TRBD2
size: many
J: TRBJ2-7
V: TRBV7-9
CDR3: CASSPPLAGGGYEQYF
DNA: TGTGCCAGCAGCCCCCCACTAGCGGGAGGTGGGTACGAGCAGTACTTC

D: NA
size: NA
J: TRBJ2-5
V: TRBV13
CDR3: CASSLVDEETQYF
DNA: TGTGCCAGCAGCTTAGTGGATGAAGAGACCCAGTACTTC

D: TRBD2
size: NA
J: TRBJ2-1
V: TRBV2
CDR3: CASSKCGGGYEQFF
DNA: TGTGCCAGCAGTAAGTGCGGGGGGGGGTATGAGCAGTTCTTC

D: NA
size: NA
J: TRBJ1-1
V: TRBV15
CDR3: CATSRPDSIRAFF
DNA: TGTGCCACCAGCAGACCTGACAGTATTAGGGCTTTCTTT

D: TRBD2
size: few
J: TRBJ2-3
V: TRBV24-1
CDR3: CATSDRTSGSGPGTQYF
DNA: TGTGCCACCAGTGATCGGACTAGCGGGAGTGGCCCCGGTACGCAGTATTTT

D: NA
size: many
J: TRBJ2-5
V: TRBV7-3
CDR3: CASSLTGAETQYF
DNA: TGTGCCAGCAGCTTAACTGGGGCAGAGACCCAGTACTTC

D: TRBD2
size: once
J: TRBJ2-1
V: TRBV6-1
CDR3: CASIRRTSGGHNEQFF
DNA: TGTGCCAGCATAAGAAGGACTAGCGGGGGTCACAATGAGCAGTTCTTC

D: TRBD1
size: NA
J: TRBJ2-3
V: TRBV7-8
CDR3: CASSLVIIGGQGHDTQYF
DNA: TGTGCCAGCAGCTTAGTAATAATTGGGGGACAGGGGCATGATACGCAGTATTTT

D: NA
size: NA
J: TRBJ1-1
V: TRBV5-4
CDR3: CASSLDTLKAFF
DNA: TGTGCCAGCAGCCTCGATACATTGAAAGCTTTCTTT

D: TRBD2
size: NA
J: TRBJ2-1
V: TRBV12-3/TRBV12-4
CDR3: CASSFRLAGGSDEQFF
DNA: TGTGCCAGCAGTTTTCGACTAGCGGGGGGCAGCGATGAGCAGTTCTTC

D: TRBD1
size: NA
J: TRBJ2-7
V: TRBV6-2/TRBV6-3
CDR3: CASSQTGGSYEQYF
DNA: TGTGCCAGCAGCCAGACAGGGGGCTCCTACGAGCAGTACTTC

D: TRBD1
size: NA
J: TRBJ2-2
V: TRBV7-6
CDR3: CASSLATGSYTGELFF
DNA: TGTGCCAGCAGCTTAGCGACAGGGTCATATACCGGGGAGCTGTTTTTT

D: NA
size: few
J: TRBJ1-1
V: TRBV2
CDR3: CARDGVEENTEAFF
DNA: TGTGCCAGGGATGGGGTAGAGGAAAACACTGAAGCTTTCTTT

D: NA
size: few
J: TRBJ2-7
V: TRBV10-3
CDR3: CAISRTYEQYF
DNA: TGTGCCATCAGCCGTACCTACGAGCAGTACTTC

D: NA
size: NA
J: TRBJ1-2
V: TRBV27
CDR3: CASSPRTEINYGYTF
DNA: TGTGCCAGCAGTCCCCGGACAGAGATAAACTATGGCTACACCTTC

D: TRBD2
size: NA
J: TRBJ2-2
V: TRBV10-2
CDR3: CASTRTSGRTGELFF
DNA: TGCGCCAGCACCCGGACTAGCGGGAGGACCGGGGAGCTGTTTTTT

D: NA
size: NA
J: TRBJ2-7
V: TRBV28
CDR3: CASSPASEQYF
DNA: TGTGCCAGCAGTCCGGCTAGCGAGCAGTACTTC

D: NA
size: NA
J: TRBJ2-1
V: TRBV7-8
CDR3: CASSTKAHSYNEQFF
DNA: TGTGCCAGCAGCACAAAAGCCCACTCCTACAATGAGCAGTTCTTC

D: TRBD1
size: NA
J: TRBJ2-1
V: TRBV6-5
CDR3: CASSPGQGARHEQFF
DNA: TGTGCCAGCAGCCCCGGACAGGGGGCCCGGCATGAGCAGTTCTTC

D: TRBD2
size: few
J: TRBJ2-5
V: TRBV27
CDR3: CASSPWTSGRVTETQYF
DNA: TGTGCCAGCAGTCCCTGGACTAGCGGGAGGGTCACAGAGACCCAGTACTTC

D: NA
size: NA
J: TRBJ2-1
V: TRBV7-6
CDR3: CASAWDSGGYNEQFF
DNA: TGTGCCTCAGCCTGGGACAGTGGAGGGTACAATGAGCAGTTCTTC

D: TRBD1
size: NA
J: TRBJ2-3
V: TRBV6-8
CDR3: CASSYSIRGRRTDTQYF
DNA: TGTGCCAGCAGTTACTCAATCAGGGGGCGACGCACAGATACGCAGTATTTT

D: NA
size: NA
J: TRBJ1-5
V: TRBV9
CDR3: CASSVGSNQPQHF
DNA: TGTGCCAGCAGCGTAGGGTCCAATCAGCCCCAGCATTTT

D: NA
size: few
J: TRBJ2-1
V: TRBV4-2
CDR3: CASSQDMETLYNEQFF
DNA: TGTGCCAGCAGCCAAGATATGGAGACCCTCTACAATGAGCAGTTCTTC

D: TRBD1
size: many
J: TRBJ2-3
V: TRBV7-2
CDR3: CASSSTGVEDTQYF
DNA: TGTGCCAGCAGCTCGACAGGGGTAGAAGATACGCAGTATTTT

D: NA
size: few
J: TRBJ2-2
V: TRBV7-6
CDR3: CASSLFPGELFF
DNA: TGTGCCAGCAGCTTATTCCCCGGGGAGCTGTTTTTT

D: TRBD1
size: few
J: TRBJ1-1
V: TRBV4-1
CDR3: CASSQHLRDRNTEAFF
DNA: TGCGCCAGCAGCCAACACCTCAGGGACAGGAACACTGAAGCTTTCTTT

D: NA
size: NA
J: TRBJ1-3
V: TRBV6-5
CDR3: CASSSDSISGNTIYF
DNA: TGTGCCAGCAGTTCGGACAGCATCTCTGGAAACACCATATATTTT

D: TRBD2
size: few
J: TRBJ2-6
V: TRBV7-6
CDR3: CASSLRPGGGRSGANVLTF
DNA: TGTGCCAGCAGCTTAAGGCCCGGGGGGGGACGCTCTGGGGCCAACGTCCTGACTTTC

D: NA
size: NA
J: TRBJ2-1
V: TRBV19
CDR3: CASSIGVAPYNEQFF
DNA: TGTGCCAGTAGTATAGGTGTTGCCCCCTACAATGAGCAGTTCTTC

D: TRBD2
size: NA
J: TRBJ2-1
V: TRBV7-8
CDR3: CASRGGLADYNEQFF
DNA: TGTGCCAGCAGGGGAGGACTAGCGGATTACAATGAGCAGTTCTTC